A single T cell receptor (beta chain) is shown here with its context. Its antigen is still unknown. This record comes from a study of cytomegalovirus exposure and HLA in healthy donors. Study-wide results and caveats: Most TCRs appeared rarely, but some public TCRs recurred in many donors.

The PCR ran on 60 Vbeta and 13 Jbeta primers. The method was immunoSEQ multiplex PCR; TCRdb's version includes in-frame clones alone and lacks a portion of them. The table shows roughly 150,000 clones, with about two thirds occurring only once. The specimen sequenced was PBMCs. The receptor comes from a man aged 30 to 39 in good health and CMV-seropositive.

For the CDR3, the DNA is TGTGCCAGCAGTTTATTCCAGGGTCGGCCAGATACGCAGTATTTT. It is translated as CASSLFQGRPDTQYF. V is TRBV28 and J is TRBJ2-3; D perhaps matches TRBD1 (5 bases). The length of the CDR3 is 15 residues. Germline V gives CDR1 MDHEN, CDR2 SYDVKM. The V end lost 1 base, the J end lost 4 bases, and 12 bases lay between the germline ends.